A single sample gave rise to the 28 T cell receptor beta chains below, sequenced in a study of early T cells in non-severe SARS-CoV-2 infection. TCRdb passed the 5' RACE reads through MiXCR, listing each CDR3 protein once. This sample has roughly 20,000 distinct CDR3 sequences, with about 5% found just once. Sequencing input: whole blood. The receptors here all came from an adult who was a healthcare worker with PCR-confirmed SARS-CoV-2 infection or an uninfected control (not recorded which).

This clonotype was counted many times. The V call is TRBV20-1, the J call TRBJ1-1; D gene ambiguous. The CDR3 contains 14 residues. CDR1 and CDR2 (germline): DFQATT, SNEGSKA (reference sequence). Trimming left V 0 bases short and J 5 bases short, with 13 bases between. Here the CDR3 DNA reads TGCAGTGCTAGAGATCGAACCCTGGGGACTGAAGCTTTCTTT. This sequence encodes CSARDRTLGTEAFF.

In this sample, this clonotype turned up a few times. The genes are TRBV10-3 and TRBJ1-1; TRBD1 might be the D (6 bases). V dropped 4 bases and J dropped 1 base, with 10 bases sitting between them. CDR3 size: 14 residues. Germline assignment: CDR1 ENHRY and CDR2 SYGVKD. The CDR3 here is CAISGDTGNTEAFF. Here the CDR3 DNA reads TGTGCCATCAGTGGGGACACGGGGAACACTGAAGCTTTCTTT.

This sequence joins TRBV11-2 and TRBJ2-2; TRBD1 matches 8 bases. V dropped 1 base and J dropped 0; count of bases not matched to a gene: 4. Germline loops: CDR1 SGHAT, CDR2 FQNNGV. There are 17 residues in the CDR3. For the CDR3, the DNA is TGTGCCAGCAGCTTAGGGGGACAGGCCGCGAACACCGGGGAGCTGTTTTTT. This codes for CASSLGGQAANTGELFF.

The chain uses TRBV5-1 and TRBJ2-1; 12 bases match TRBD2. After removal of 4 bases from V and 8 bases from J, the junction contained 10 bases not matched to a gene. The CDR3 sequence is 16 residues long. From germline, CDR1 is SGHRS and CDR2 YFSETQ. This CDR3 is CASSLNPSGRADEQFF. The CDR3 nucleotides are TGCGCCAGCAGCCTCAACCCTAGCGGGAGGGCCGATGAGCAGTTCTTC.

Ten or more counts support this clonotype. The J gene is TRBJ2-2, the V gene TRBV5-1, with TRBD1 matching 9 bases. The CDR3 consists of 19 residues. The J segment lost 3 bases and the V segment lost 0 bases, leaving 12 bases of the junction unmatched. The germline CDR1 and CDR2 sequences are SGHRS and YFSETQ. This CDR3 is CASSLGLRGTGLDTGELFF. CDR3 nucleotides: TGCGCCAGCAGCTTGGGCCTCCGAGGGACAGGGCTCGACACCGGGGAGCTGTTTTTT.

This clonotype was detected ten times or more. CDR3 loop: CASSGGRPLSKNIQYF. The CDR3 DNA reads as TGTGCCAGCAGTGGTGGGCGGCCGCTCTCCAAAAACATTCAGTACTTC. This sequence joins TRBV6-5 and TRBJ2-4; D is ambiguous. Germline CDR1 MNHEY, CDR2 SVGAGI. The CDR3 contains 16 residues. Trimming took 5 bases from V and 2 from J, leaving 16 bases between them.

Ten or more counts support this clonotype. This chain connects TRBV29-1 to TRBJ2-1, with D maybe TRBD2 (6 bases). From germline, CDR1 is SQVTM and CDR2 ANQGSEA. Between the trimmed V and J ends, which lost 1 base and 0 bases, there was a span of 10 bases. CDR3 length equals 15 residues. The CDR3 nucleotides read TGCAGCGTTGAAGGTTCGGGACTCTCCTACAATGAGCAGTTCTTC. Translated, it gives CSVEGSGLSYNEQFF.

By proportion, this clonotype is medium-sized. The chain couples TRBV12-3 or TRBV12-4 to TRBJ1-5; TRBD1 matches at 8 bases. CDR3 length: 15 residues. The J segment lost 4 bases and the V segment lost 6 bases, leaving 8 bases of the junction unmatched. This chain's CDR3 is CASRADQGANQPQHF. CDR3 coding DNA: TGTGCCAGCAGGGCCGACCAGGGGGCTAATCAGCCCCAGCATTTT.

This clonotype showed up just a few times. This chain joins TRBV7-8 and TRBJ1-4; a weak D match, TRBD1 (5 bases). V lost 1 base to trimming and J lost 6 bases, with 9 bases between them. The CDR3 is 14 amino acids. The germline V gene has CDR1 SGHVS and CDR2 FQNEAQ. CDR3 loop: CASSLDQGHEKLFF. CDR3 DNA sequence: TGTGCCAGCAGCTTAGATCAGGGACATGAAAAACTGTTTTTT.

Judged by abundance, this clonotype is medium-sized. The chain carries TRBV7-6 and TRBJ2-5; 7 nucleotides match TRBD2. V lost 1 base to trimming and J lost 6 bases; unmatched junction nucleotides: 5. The CDR3 contains 14 residues. The germline V gene encodes CDR1 SGHVS and CDR2 FNYEAQ. The CDR3 protein is CASSLGRGTKTQYF. CDR3 nucleotides: TGTGCCAGCAGCTTAGGGCGGGGGACGAAGACCCAGTACTTC.

This clonotype was seen a few times. The genes are TRBV12-3 or TRBV12-4 and TRBJ2-1; 11 bases fit TRBD2. V lost 5 bases to trimming and J lost 1 base; unmatched junction nucleotides: 1. CDR3 length: 15 amino acids. The CDR3 DNA sequence: TGTGCCAGCAGTCGGACTAGCGGGTCCTACAATGAGCAGTTCTTC. This gives the protein CASSRTSGSYNEQFF.

This clonotype was counted many times. This chain connects TRBV18 to TRBJ2-7, with 7 bases that match TRBD1. V was pared by 6 bases and J by 7 bases, with 9 bases of the junction left unmatched. CDR1 KGHSH and CDR2 LQKENI come from the germline V gene. CDR3 length: 13 amino acids. For the CDR3, the DNA is TGTGCCAGCTCGCCTCTCCGGGACAGAGAGCAGTACGTC. Encoded protein: CASSPLRDREQYV.

In this sample, this clonotype turned up many times. The CDR3 loop reads CASSRDGSKNIQYF. DNA for the CDR3: TGTGCCAGCAGCCGGGACGGCTCCAAAAACATTCAGTACTTC. The chain is built from TRBV6-1 and TRBJ2-4, with D possibly called TRBD1 or TRBD2 (5 bases each). Germline CDR1 and CDR2: MNHNS and SASEGT. Trimming cost V 6 bases and J 2 bases, with 11 bases left between them. The CDR3 is 14 amino acids.

The sample holds many counts of this clonotype. The chain couples TRBV7-9 to TRBJ1-1, with D unclear. The CDR3 length is 13 residues. Germline V gene lookup returns CDR1 SEHNR and CDR2 FQNEAQ (reference sequence). Between the trimmed V and J ends, which lost 0 bases and 4 bases, there was a span of 6 bases. This chain's CDR3 is CASSLAGATEAFF. The CDR3 DNA reads as TGTGCCAGCAGCTTAGCCGGAGCCACTGAAGCTTTCTTT.

The chain joins TRBV6-6 to TRBJ2-2; 7 nucleotides align to TRBD2. V lost 1 base, J lost 0 bases, and 5 bases stayed unmatched. Germline values: CDR1 MNHNY, CDR2 SVGAGI (reference sequence). CDR3 length equals 17 residues. The chain's CDR3 is CASSYFQGGPNTGELFF. The DNA of the CDR3 is TGTGCCAGCAGTTACTTTCAGGGAGGGCCGAACACCGGGGAGCTGTTTTTT.

This chain joins TRBV7-9 and TRBJ1-5; D not certain. V was trimmed by 1 base and J by 5 bases, leaving 6 bases between them. The germline V gene has CDR1 SEHNR and CDR2 FQNEAQ (reference sequence). The CDR3 has 13 amino acids. CDR3 loop: CASSLEQYQPQHF. The CDR3 coding sequence is TGTGCCAGCAGCTTAGAACAGTATCAGCCCCAGCATTTT.

The rearrangement joins TRBV28 to TRBJ2-5; 8 nucleotides line up with TRBD1. This CDR3 comprises 15 residues. Losses at the gene ends were 8 bases for V and 2 bases for J; bases not matched to a gene: 10. Germline V lookup: CDR1 MDHEN, CDR2 SYDVKM. The CDR3 region is CASHPDDRGQETQYF. CDR3 bases: TGTGCCAGCCACCCCGACGACAGGGGACAAGAGACCCAGTACTTC. Full variable domain (outside the CDR3, taken from reference TRBV28 and TRBJ2-5): DVKVTQSSRYLVKRTGEKVFLECVQDMDHENMFWYRQDPGLGLRLIYFSYDVKMKEKGDIPEGYSVSREKKERFSLILESASTNQTSMYLCASHPDDRGQETQYFGPGTRLLVL.

This clonotype has ten or more counts. The J gene is TRBJ2-2, the V gene TRBV10-2; 11 nucleotides line up with TRBD2. The CDR3 length is 15 residues. The J segment lost 7 bases and the V segment lost 6 bases, leaving 7 bases of the junction unmatched. The V gene's germline CDR1 is WSHSY and CDR2 SAAADI. CDR3 sequence reads: CASRGTSGTIGELFF. The CDR3 DNA reads TGCGCCAGCAGGGGGACTAGCGGCACAATCGGGGAGCTGTTTTTT.

This clonotype was seen at least ten times. V usage is TRBV12-3 or TRBV12-4 and J usage is TRBJ2-3; 7 bases match TRBD2. Losses at the gene ends were 2 bases for V and 0 bases for J; bases not matched to a gene: 8. The CDR3 consists of 17 residues. CDR3 residues: CASSLWASGASTDTQYF. The CDR3 DNA is TGTGCCAGCAGTTTATGGGCTAGCGGTGCTAGCACAGATACGCAGTATTTT.

This clonotype was seen repeatedly, ten times or more. The chain combines TRBV6-5 with TRBJ1-2; 11 nucleotides align to TRBD1. Germline assignment: CDR1 MNHEY and CDR2 SVGAGI. V gave up 2 bases and J gave up 4 bases; unmatched junction bases: 9. This CDR3 has 17 amino acids. This CDR3 reads CASSYARTGGAGYGYTF. CDR3 DNA: TGTGCCAGCAGTTACGCCCGGACAGGGGGCGCAGGCTATGGCTACACCTTC.

This clonotype was detected ten times or more. The chain recombines TRBV6-5 with TRBJ1-5; D gene unclear. Trimming removed 0 bases at V and 7 bases at J, with 10 bases between. The CDR3 consists of 14 residues. Per the germline V gene, CDR1 is MNHEY and CDR2 is SVGAGI. The CDR3 bases are TGTGCCAGCAGTTACTCGCCAAGGGAACAGCCCCAGCATTTT. Translated: CASSYSPREQPQHF.

This clonotype was detected many times. This chain uses TRBV10-3 with TRBJ2-1, with 7 positions matching TRBD2. Germline lookup yields CDR1 ENHRY and CDR2 SYGVKD. This CDR3 is built from 13 residues. The ends lost 7 bases at V and 4 bases at J; junction bases unmatched: 4. The CDR3: CAITERGYNEQFF. As DNA, the CDR3 is TGTGCCATCACAGAGCGGGGATACAATGAGCAGTTCTTC.

The chain combines TRBV3-1 with TRBJ2-3; either TRBD1 or TRBD2 may fit D (6 bases each). V was pared by 4 bases and J by 4 bases, with 15 bases between. The CDR3 runs to 15 residues. Germline V gene data show CDR1 as LGHDT and CDR2 as YNNKEL (reference sequence). The CDR3 is CASSRDLGGADTQYF. CDR3 DNA: TGTGCCAGCAGCCGGGACTTGGGGGGCGCAGATACGCAGTATTTT.

This clonotype is categorized as medium-sized. The chain combines TRBV5-6 with TRBJ2-3; a possible D gene is TRBD2 (6 bases). Germline loops: CDR1 SGHDT, CDR2 YYEEEE. The V end lost 4 bases, the J end lost 3 bases, and 15 bases lay between the germline ends. This CDR3 comprises 15 residues. In nucleotides, the CDR3 is TGTGCCAGCAGCCACGGAGGGAGCGGGACAGATACGCAGTATTTT. This sequence encodes CASSHGGSGTDTQYF. The complete variable domain, with remaining parts taken from reference TRBV5-6 and TRBJ2-3, reads DAGVTQSPTHLIKTRGQQVTLRCSPKSGHDTVSWYQQALGQGPQFIFQYYEEEERQRGNFPDRFSGHQFPNYSSELNVNALLLGDSALYLCASSHGGSGTDTQYFGPGTRLTVL.

This clonotype showed up many times. J is TRBJ2-1 and V is TRBV14; maybe TRBD2 (5 bases). V lost 0 bases and J 3 bases, leaving 12 bases between the germline ends. Germline CDR1 reads SGHDN; CDR2 reads FVKESK. This CDR3 region has 16 residues. CDR3 sequence: CASSQDRSGYYNEQFF. The CDR3 region has the DNA TGTGCCAGCAGCCAAGATAGGAGCGGTTACTACAATGAGCAGTTCTTC.

There are a few counts of this clonotype. The rearrangement uses TRBV27 and TRBJ2-1; 10 nucleotides agree with TRBD2. Germline CDR1 reads MNHEY; CDR2 reads SMNVEV (reference sequence). The CDR3 covers 16 residues. Germline trimming cut 8 bases from V and 4 bases from J; bases unmatched to any gene: 11. The CDR3 reads CASCAVAGGLYNEQFF. In DNA, the CDR3 is TGTGCCAGCTGTGCGGTAGCGGGAGGATTATACAATGAGCAGTTCTTC.

The sample holds many counts of this clonotype. The chain employs TRBV30 and TRBJ2-7; TRBD2 is a possible D gene (6 bases). Germline CDR1 GTSNPN, CDR2 SVGIG (reference sequence). The germline V and J ends were trimmed by 3 bases and 6 bases, with 15 bases remaining between them. This CDR3 comprises 13 residues. The chain's CDR3 is CAWSRLVVGEQYV. The CDR3 DNA is TGTGCCTGGAGCAGACTAGTCGTTGGCGAGCAGTACGTC.

This clonotype was seen at least ten times. DNA for the CDR3: TGTGCCAGCAGCGGACTAGCGCGGTCCTACAATGAGCAGTTCTTC. This translates into CASSGLARSYNEQFF. The chain recombines TRBV11-2 with TRBJ2-1, with 9 nucleotides matching TRBD2. The CDR3 extends over 15 amino acids. Germline CDR1 and CDR2: SGHAT and FQNNGV. The ends lost 5 bases at V and 1 base at J; junction bases unmatched: 3.